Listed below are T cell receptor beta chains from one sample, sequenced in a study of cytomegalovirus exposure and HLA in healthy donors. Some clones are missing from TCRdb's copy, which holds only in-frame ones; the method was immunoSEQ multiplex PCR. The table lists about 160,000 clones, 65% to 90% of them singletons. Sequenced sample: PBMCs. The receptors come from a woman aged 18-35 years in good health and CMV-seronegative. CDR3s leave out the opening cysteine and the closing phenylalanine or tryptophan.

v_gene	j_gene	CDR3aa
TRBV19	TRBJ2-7	ASSSWTGGLSQSSYEQY
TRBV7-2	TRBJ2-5	ASSLAGRGGVWQETQY
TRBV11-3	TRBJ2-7	ASSPQGAV
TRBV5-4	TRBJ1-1	ASSTRDRGFEAF
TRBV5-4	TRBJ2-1	ASSSGFAGNEQF
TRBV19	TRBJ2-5	ASSENREQETQY
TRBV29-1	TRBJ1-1	SVSDSDYTEAF
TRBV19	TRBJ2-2	ASSTGLPELF
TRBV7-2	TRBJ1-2	ASSPGNSGYYGYT
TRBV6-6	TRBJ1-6	ASSILRILH
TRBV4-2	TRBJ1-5	ASSLYPGRGIDRVQPQH
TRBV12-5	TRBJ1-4	ASGLVQGEKLF
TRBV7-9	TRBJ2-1	ASSLNKGQSDEQF
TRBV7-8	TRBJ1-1	ASSLAVGGFGTEAF
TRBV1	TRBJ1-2	TSSRPRTGDRSYGYT
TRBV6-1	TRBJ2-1	ASSGAGPYNEQF
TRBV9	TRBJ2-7	ASSVAPTSSYEQY
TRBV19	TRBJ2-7	ASSMSQGAVDEQY
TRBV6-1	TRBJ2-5	ASSPRTDQETQY
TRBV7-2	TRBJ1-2	ASSLRQGAVKGYT
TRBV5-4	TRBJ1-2	ASSYGTAQNYGYT
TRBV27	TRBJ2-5	ASKALAGGQETQY
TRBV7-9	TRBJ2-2	ASSLTGNGELF
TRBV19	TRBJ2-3	ASSISGREGTQY
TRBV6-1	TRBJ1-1	ASSLRQGDTEAF
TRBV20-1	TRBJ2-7	SANPPGEQY
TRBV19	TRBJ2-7	ASSIASSVTYEQY
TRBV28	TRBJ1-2	AITTGSNYGYT
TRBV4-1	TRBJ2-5	ASGETSVTGETQY